Given below is one TCR beta chain in context. This entry comes from a study of T cell changes during pregnancy in multiple sclerosis. Measured with immunoSEQ multiplex PCR; TCRdb has only the in-frame clones, and not every one. The sample yields approximately 88,000 clones, approximately 92% seen once. In germline, CDR1 is SGHRS, CDR2 YFSETQ. The length of the CDR3 is 15 residues. Trimming at V came to 0 bases and at J to 2 bases, leaving 2 bases not matched to a gene. This TCR derives from a female donor with multiple sclerosis, enrolled in a pregnancy study. J is TRBJ2-5 and V is TRBV5-1; 9 bases are a match to TRBD2. The specimen was peripheral blood, collected in the first trimester of pregnancy. The CDR3 reads CASSLGLAAQETQYF. The CDR3 coding sequence is TGCGCCAGCAGCTTGGGACTAGCGGCGCAAGAGACCCAGTACTTC. The complete variable domain, with remaining parts taken from reference TRBV5-1 and TRBJ2-5, reads KAGVTQTPRYLIKTRGQQVTLSCSPISGHRSVSWYQQTPGQGLQFLFEYFSETQRNKGNFPGRFSGRQFSNSRSEMNVSTLELGDSALYLCASSLGLAAQETQYFGPGTRLLVL.